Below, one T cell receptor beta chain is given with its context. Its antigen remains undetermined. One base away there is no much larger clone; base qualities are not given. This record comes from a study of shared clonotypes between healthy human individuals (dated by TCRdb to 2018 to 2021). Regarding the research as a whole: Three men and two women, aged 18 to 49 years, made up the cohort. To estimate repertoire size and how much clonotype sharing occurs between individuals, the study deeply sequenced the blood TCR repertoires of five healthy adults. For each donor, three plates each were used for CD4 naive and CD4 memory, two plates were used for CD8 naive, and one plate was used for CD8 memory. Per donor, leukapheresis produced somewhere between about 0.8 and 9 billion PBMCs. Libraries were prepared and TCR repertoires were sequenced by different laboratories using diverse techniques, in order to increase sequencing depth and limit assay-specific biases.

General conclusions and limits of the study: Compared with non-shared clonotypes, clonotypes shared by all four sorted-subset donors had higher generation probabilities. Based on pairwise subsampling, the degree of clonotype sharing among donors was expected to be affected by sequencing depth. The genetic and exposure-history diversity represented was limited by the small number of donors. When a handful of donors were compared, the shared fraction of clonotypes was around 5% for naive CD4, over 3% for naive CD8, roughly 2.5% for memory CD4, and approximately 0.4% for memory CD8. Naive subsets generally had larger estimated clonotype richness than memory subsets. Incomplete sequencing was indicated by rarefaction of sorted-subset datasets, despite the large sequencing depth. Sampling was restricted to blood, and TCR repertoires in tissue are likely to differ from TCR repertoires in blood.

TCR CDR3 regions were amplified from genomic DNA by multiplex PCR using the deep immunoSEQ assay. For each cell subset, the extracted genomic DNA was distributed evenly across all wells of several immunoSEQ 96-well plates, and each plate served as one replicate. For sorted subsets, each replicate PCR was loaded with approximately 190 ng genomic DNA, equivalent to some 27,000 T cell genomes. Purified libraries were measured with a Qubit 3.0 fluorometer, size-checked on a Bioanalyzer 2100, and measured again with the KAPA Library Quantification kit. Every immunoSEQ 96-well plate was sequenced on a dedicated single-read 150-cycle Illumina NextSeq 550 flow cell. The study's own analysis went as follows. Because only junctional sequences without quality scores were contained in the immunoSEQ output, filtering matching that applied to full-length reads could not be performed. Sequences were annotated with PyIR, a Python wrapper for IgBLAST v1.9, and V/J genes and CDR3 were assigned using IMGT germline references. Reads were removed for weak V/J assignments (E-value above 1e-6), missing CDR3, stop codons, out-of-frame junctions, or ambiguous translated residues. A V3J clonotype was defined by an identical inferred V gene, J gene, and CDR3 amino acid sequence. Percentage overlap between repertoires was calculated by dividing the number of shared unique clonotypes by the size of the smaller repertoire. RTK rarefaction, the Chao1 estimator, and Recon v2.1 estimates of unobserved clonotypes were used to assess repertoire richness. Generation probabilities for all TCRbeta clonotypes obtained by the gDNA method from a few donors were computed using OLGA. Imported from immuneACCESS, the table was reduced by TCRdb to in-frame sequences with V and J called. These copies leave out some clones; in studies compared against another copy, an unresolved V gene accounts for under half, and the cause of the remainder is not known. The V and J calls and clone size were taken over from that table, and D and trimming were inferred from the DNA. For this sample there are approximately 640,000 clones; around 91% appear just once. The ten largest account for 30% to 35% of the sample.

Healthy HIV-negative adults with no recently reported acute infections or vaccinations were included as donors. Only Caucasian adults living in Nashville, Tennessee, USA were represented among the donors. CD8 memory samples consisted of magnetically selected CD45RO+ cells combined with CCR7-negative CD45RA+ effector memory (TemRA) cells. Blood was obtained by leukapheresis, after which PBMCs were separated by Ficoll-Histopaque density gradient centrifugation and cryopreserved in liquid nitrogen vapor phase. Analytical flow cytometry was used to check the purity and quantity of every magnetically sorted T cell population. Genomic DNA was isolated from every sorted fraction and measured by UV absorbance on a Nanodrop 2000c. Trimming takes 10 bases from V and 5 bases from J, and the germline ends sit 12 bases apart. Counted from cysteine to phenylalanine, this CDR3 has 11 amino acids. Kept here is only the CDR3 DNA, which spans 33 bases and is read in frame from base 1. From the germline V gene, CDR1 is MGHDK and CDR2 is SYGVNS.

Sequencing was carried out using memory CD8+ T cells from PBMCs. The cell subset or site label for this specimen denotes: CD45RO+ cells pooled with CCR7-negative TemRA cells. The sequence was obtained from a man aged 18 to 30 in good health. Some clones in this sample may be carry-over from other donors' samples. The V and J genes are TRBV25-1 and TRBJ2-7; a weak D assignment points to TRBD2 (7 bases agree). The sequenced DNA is TGTGCCACGGGGGGCGGGAACGAGCAGTACTTC. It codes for CATGGGNEQYF.